A single sample gave rise to the 21 T cell receptor beta chains below, sequenced in a study of T cell repertoires in cytomegalovirus infection. MiXCR was run by TCRdb on the reads, yielding one entry per CDR3 protein. The table includes about 100,000 distinct CDR3 sequences, around 45% detected once. Antigen specificity for these receptors is unknown. The starting material was CD8+ T cells from cultured PBMCs, obtained from culture after CMV antigen stimulation. Receptor source: a human donor in good health (CMV status not recorded). Some clones in this sample may be carry-over from other donors' samples.

CDR3 nucleotide sequence: TGTGCCAGCAGCCCGGGCCTCCTAGGAAACACCATATATTTT. This gives the protein CASSPGLLGNTIYF. The rearrangement uses TRBV6-1 and TRBJ1-3; no reliable D call. Trimming stripped 6 bases from V and 4 bases from J, with 13 bases between. CDR1 MNHNS and CDR2 SASEGT come from the germline V gene. The CDR3 has 14 amino acids.

Only a few counts were recorded for this clonotype. This chain links TRBV2 with TRBJ2-7; D uncertain. The germline gives CDR1 SNHLY, CDR2 FYNNEI. V dropped 10 bases and J dropped 0 bases, with 13 bases sitting between them. The CDR3 loop spans 13 amino acids. CDR3 loop: CATTRSTSYEQYF. In nucleotides, the CDR3 is TGTGCCACCACTCGGAGCACCTCCTACGAGCAGTACTTC.

The chain links TRBV7-6 to TRBJ2-7, with 7 bases lining up with TRBD2. The V and J ends lost 0 bases and 5 bases, in that order; junction bases with no gene match: 1. Germline V gene lookup returns CDR1 SGHVS and CDR2 FNYEAQ. The CDR3 loop spans 13 amino acids. The CDR3 nucleotides read TGTGCCAGCAGCTTAGCGGGGGGGAACGAGCAGTACTTC. It specifies CASSLAGGNEQYF.

V is TRBV28 and J is TRBJ2-5; D perhaps matches TRBD1 (5 bases). The CDR3 runs 11 residues. Germline V CDR1 and CDR2: MDHEN, SYDVKM. The V and J ends lost 6 bases and 5 bases respectively, with 7 bases between them. The CDR3 nucleotides read TGTGCCAGCAGAAACAGGGAGACCCAGTACTTC. This sequence encodes CASRNRETQYF.

This chain connects TRBV4-1 to TRBJ1-2, with D tentatively TRBD1 (5 bases). The CDR3 is made up of 16 amino acids. Germline V CDR1 and CDR2: MGHRA, YSYEKL. With 0 bases removed from V and 6 bases from J, the gap between germline ends came to 17 bases. The CDR3 loop reads CASSQDSISGIDGYTF. CDR3 nucleotides: TGCGCCAGCAGCCAAGACTCGATCTCAGGGATAGATGGCTACACCTTC.

V usage is TRBV6-6 and J usage is TRBJ2-4, with 8 nucleotides matching TRBD1. The germline CDR1 and CDR2 sequences are MNHNY and SVGAGI (reference sequence). The CDR3 loop spans 15 amino acids. The V segment lost 7 bases and the J segment 0 bases; nucleotides outside the gene matches: 5. Written as DNA, the CDR3 is TGTGCCAGCAACCCGACAGGGGTAGCCAAAAACATTCAGTACTTC. Its translation: CASNPTGVAKNIQYF.

The rearrangement uses TRBV6-6 and TRBJ2-1, with 7 nucleotides matching TRBD2. V was pared by 8 bases and J by 0 bases, with 7 bases of the junction left unmatched. This CDR3 comprises 15 residues. In germline, CDR1 is MNHNY, CDR2 SVGAGI (reference sequence). The CDR3 bases are TGTGCCAGCCGTCCTCGCGGGGGCTCCTACAATGAGCAGTTCTTC. Translated, it gives CASRPRGGSYNEQFF.

The chain recombines TRBV7-9 with TRBJ1-2; D might be TRBD1 (5 bases). CDR3 size: 16 residues. The V end was cut by 8 bases, the J end by 1 base, with 20 bases between. Germline CDR1 and CDR2: SEHNR and FQNEAQ (reference sequence). This CDR3 reads CASAGPDQQVNYGYTF. DNA for the CDR3: TGTGCCAGCGCCGGCCCCGATCAACAGGTTAACTATGGCTACACCTTC.

As concerns this clonotype: At one of its ends the junction is not consistent with the germline gene, which may arise from a read error. This chain links TRBV29-1 with TRBJ1-1, with D perhaps TRBD1 (5 bases). Germline V CDR1 and CDR2: SQVTM, ANQGSEA. The CDR3 spans 13 residues. The CDR3 DNA sequence: TGCAGCGTTCGGGGGGATTGGGCCACTGAGGCTTTCTTT. Translating gives CSVRGDWATEAFF.

The chain has TRBV7-9 and TRBJ1-5, with TRBD1 matching 12 bases. The CDR3 loop spans 16 amino acids. The trim removed 5 bases at V and 4 bases at J, leaving 6 bases unmatched. In germline, CDR1 is SEHNR, CDR2 FQNEAQ (reference sequence). The CDR3 spells CASSEGTGGLNQPQHF. CDR3 DNA: TGTGCCAGCAGCGAGGGGACAGGGGGCCTTAATCAGCCCCAGCATTTT.

The chain has TRBV10-2 and TRBJ1-1; possibly TRBD1 for D (6 bases). With 3 bases removed from V and 0 bases from J, the gap between germline ends came to 20 bases. Looked up from germline, CDR1 is WSHSY and CDR2 is SAAADI. The CDR3 is 18 amino acids. The CDR3 DNA follows: TGCGCCAGCAGTGAAGCAAAGTGGGGGGGCCCTTTGAACACTGAAGCTTTCTTT. Its protein product is CASSEAKWGGPLNTEAFF.

The chain links TRBV7-9 to TRBJ1-4; possible D gene TRBD1, 6 bases. The V gene lost 5 bases and the J gene lost 6 bases, with 16 bases spanning the gap. CDR1 SEHNR and CDR2 FQNEAQ come from the germline V gene (reference sequence). The CDR3 has 15 residues. This chain's CDR3 is CASSGRQDRDEKLFF. The CDR3 nucleotides are TGTGCCAGCAGCGGGCGACAGGACCGGGATGAAAAACTGTTTTTT.

The chain joins TRBV9 to TRBJ2-5; perhaps TRBD1 as D (6 bases). Germline V gene sequence: CDR1 SGDLS, CDR2 YYNGEE. V lost 0 bases to trimming and J lost 5 bases, with 11 bases between them. This CDR3 has 14 residues. CDR3 in DNA: TGTGCCAGCAGCGTAGGGGGGCGAGGCGAGACCCAGTACTTC. Protein: CASSVGGRGETQYF.

The J gene is TRBJ2-1, the V gene TRBV4-1, with 9 bases that match TRBD2. CDR1 and CDR2 from the germline V gene are MGHRA and YSYEKL. Trimming cost V 4 bases and J 8 bases; bases outside gene matches: 6. The CDR3 extends over 14 amino acids. This CDR3 is CASSRALAGYEQFF. In DNA form, the CDR3 reads TGCGCCAGCAGCCGGGCCCTAGCGGGGTATGAGCAGTTCTTC.

Only a few counts were recorded for this clonotype. The gene calls are TRBV7-9 and TRBJ2-3, with D possibly TRBD1 on 6 matching bases. The germline gives CDR1 SEHNR, CDR2 FQNEAQ (reference sequence). The CDR3 sequence is 14 residues long. The germline V and J ends were trimmed by 8 bases and 2 bases, with 14 bases remaining between them. DNA of the CDR3: TGTGCCAGCGGAACAGGGTCTGACACAGATACGCAGTATTTT. Protein sequence: CASGTGSDTDTQYF.

This clonotype was seen a handful of times. V is TRBV6-6 and J is TRBJ2-1; 14 bases match TRBD2. The junction had 5 bases not matched to a gene; V was cut back by 5 bases and J by 8 bases. The germline CDR1 and CDR2 sequences are MNHNY and SVGAGI (reference sequence). CDR3 length: 15 amino acids. This CDR3 is CASSPTSGGGDEQFF. CDR3 DNA sequence: TGTGCCAGCAGTCCGACTAGCGGGGGGGGGGATGAGCAGTTCTTC.

The rearrangement uses TRBV27 and TRBJ2-5; D gene ambiguous. Germline CDR1 MNHEY, CDR2 SMNVEV (reference sequence). V lost 2 bases and J lost 5, with 12 bases in between. The length of the CDR3 is 14 residues. The CDR3 nucleotides read TGTGCCAGCAGTTTAGCCCCGTCTGGGGAGACCCAGTACTTC. Protein sequence: CASSLAPSGETQYF.

This clonotype has more than one count but fewer than ten. The chain combines TRBV7-8 with TRBJ2-1; D not certain. This CDR3 comprises 13 residues. The V and J ends lost 5 bases and 8 bases respectively, with 13 bases between them. The germline V gene encodes CDR1 SGHVS and CDR2 FQNEAQ. CDR3 protein: CASSTTEWDEQFF. The CDR3 DNA sequence: TGTGCCAGCAGCACCACGGAGTGGGATGAGCAGTTCTTC.

In its sample, this clonotype was seen once. This chain joins TRBV5-1 and TRBJ1-1; weak D call: TRBD1 (6 bases). Germline CDR1 is SGHRS and CDR2 is YFSETQ. V shed 2 bases and J shed 1 base, with 15 bases lying between them. CDR3 length: 16 residues. CDR3 nucleotide sequence: TGCGCCAGCAGCTTACATCCGGGACACGAGAACACTGAAGCTTTCTTT. The encoded protein is CASSLHPGHENTEAFF.

DNA of the CDR3: TGTGCCAGCAGTCAGTCCCGGAATCCTGAAGCTTTCTTT. Residues: CASSQSRNPEAFF. The chain has TRBV2 and TRBJ1-1; D ambiguous. There are 13 residues in the CDR3. V dropped 5 bases and J dropped 6 bases, with 13 bases sitting between them. Looked up from germline, CDR1 is SNHLY and CDR2 is FYNNEI.

The V and J genes are TRBV28 and TRBJ2-5; 9 bases are a match to TRBD1. The CDR3 runs 18 residues. Germline values: CDR1 MDHEN, CDR2 SYDVKM. V shed 3 bases and J 5 bases; nucleotides not matched to a gene: 16. The DNA for the CDR3 is TGTGCCAGCAGTTTCGTCGGGACAGGGCTAGGTATAAGGGAGACCCAGTACTTC. Protein product: CASSFVGTGLGIRETQYF.